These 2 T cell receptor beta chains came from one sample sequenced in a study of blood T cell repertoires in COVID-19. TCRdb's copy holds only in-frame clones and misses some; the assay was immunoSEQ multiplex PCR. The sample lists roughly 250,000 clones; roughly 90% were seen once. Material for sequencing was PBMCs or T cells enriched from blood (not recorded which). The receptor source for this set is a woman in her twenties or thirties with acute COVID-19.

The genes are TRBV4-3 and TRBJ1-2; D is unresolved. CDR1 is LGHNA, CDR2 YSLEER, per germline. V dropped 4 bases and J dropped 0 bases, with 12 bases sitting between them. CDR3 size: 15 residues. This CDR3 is CASSREEGPNYGYTF. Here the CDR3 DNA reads TGCGCCAGCAGCCGAGAAGAGGGCCCTAACTATGGCTACACCTTC.

This chain's CDR3 is CAWSVRGGQAFF. CDR3 nucleotides: TGTGCCTGGAGTGTACGCGGGGGGCAGGCTTTCTTT. The chain joins TRBV30 to TRBJ1-1; a possible D gene is TRBD1 (6 bases). The germline CDR1 and CDR2 sequences are GTSNPN and SVGIG (reference sequence). CDR3 size: 12 residues. V was cut by 0 bases and J by 11 bases, with 13 bases left in between.